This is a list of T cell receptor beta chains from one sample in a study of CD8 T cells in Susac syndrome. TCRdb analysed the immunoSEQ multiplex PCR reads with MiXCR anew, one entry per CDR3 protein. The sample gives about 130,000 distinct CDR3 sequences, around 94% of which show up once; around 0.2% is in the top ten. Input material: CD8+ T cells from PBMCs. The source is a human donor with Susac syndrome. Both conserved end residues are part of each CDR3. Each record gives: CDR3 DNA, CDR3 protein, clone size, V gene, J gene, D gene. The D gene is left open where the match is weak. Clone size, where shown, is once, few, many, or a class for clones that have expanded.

TGTGCCAGCAGCTTAGTGTCAGGGTCAACTGAAGCTTTCTTT	CASSLVSGSTEAFF	-	TRBV7-9	TRBJ1-1	-
TGTGCCACCAGCAGTCCTAGGGACACCAATCAGCCCCAGCATTTT	CATSSPRDTNQPQHF	-	TRBV15	TRBJ1-5	-
TGCAGTGCTAGAGATGGGAGCGACCAAGAGACCCAGTACTTC	CSARDGSDQETQYF	-	TRBV20-1	TRBJ2-5	-
TGCAGTGCTAGAGGCCCCATACTCATCTACGAGCAGTACTTC	CSARGPILIYEQYF	-	TRBV20-1	TRBJ2-7	-
TGTGCCGCGCAAGATGACAACACTGAAGCTTTCTTT	CAAQDDNTEAFF	-	TRBV5-4	TRBJ1-1	-
TGTGCCAGCAGCATGGACAGGTCCCGCCATTTGGTCGGGGAGCTGTTTTTT	CASSMDRSRHLVGELFF	-	TRBV5-5	TRBJ2-2	TRBD1
TGTGCCAGCAGCTTGTGGGGGAGGAATCAAGAGACCCAGTACTTC	CASSLWGRNQETQYF	-	TRBV7-3	TRBJ2-5	-
TGTGCCTGGACCCTGACTGGCGGGGAAGAGACCCAGTACTTC	CAWTLTGGEETQYF	-	TRBV30	TRBJ2-5	-
TGCGCCAGCAGCTTGGCCGGTCTGCACATGAACACTGAAGCTTTCTTT	CASSLAGLHMNTEAFF	-	TRBV5-1	TRBJ1-1	-
TGTGCCAGCAGACCCCCGGGGGCCATAAAACTGTTTTTT	CASRPPGAIKLFF	-	TRBV25-1	TRBJ1-4	-
TGTGCCAGCAGTCCTGGGGGAGGGGCCAAAAACATTCAGTACTTC	CASSPGGGAKNIQYF	few	TRBV27	TRBJ2-4	TRBD2
TGTGCCAGCAGCACAACGGAGGGACTAGCAGTCTACGAGCAGTACTTC	CASSTTEGLAVYEQYF	-	TRBV7-9	TRBJ2-7	TRBD2
TGTGCTAGTGGTTTGGTAAGAGGGGGGCCCCGGGAGGCCTTCCACTTT	CASGLVRGGPREAFHF	-	TRBV12-5	TRBJ1-6	-
TGTGCCAGCAGTTTAGAGATAGGGCAGCCCCAGCATTTT	CASSLEIGQPQHF	-	TRBV12-3/TRBV12-4	TRBJ1-5	-
TGTGCCAGCAGTGGACACGACAGGGGGCTTGGGCAAGAGACCCAGTACTTC	CASSGHDRGLGQETQYF	-	TRBV12-3/TRBV12-4	TRBJ2-5	TRBD1
TGTGCCAGCAGCTCAGACAGGGGGCGAGGGGAGCAGTACTTC	CASSSDRGRGEQYF	-	TRBV7-6	TRBJ2-7	TRBD1
TGCGCCAGCAGCCAAGGGCTAGCGGAGGGCTACGAGCAGTACTTC	CASSQGLAEGYEQYF	-	TRBV4-3	TRBJ2-7	TRBD2
TGTGCCAGCAGTTACGTAGACAGATACACTGAAGCTTTCTTT	CASSYVDRYTEAFF	-	TRBV6-5	TRBJ1-1	-
TGTGCCAGCAGTGAAGAGGATCCGTTGAACACTGAAGCTTTCTTT	CASSEEDPLNTEAFF	-	TRBV6-1	TRBJ1-1	-
TGTGCCAGCAGTGCTCGAGCCACCTACGAGCAGTACTTC	CASSARATYEQYF	-	TRBV6-4	TRBJ2-7	-
TGTGCCAGCAGCCACGGGACAGGGCACACAGATACGCAGTATTTT	CASSHGTGHTDTQYF	-	TRBV11-2	TRBJ2-3	TRBD1
TGCAGTGGGCTAGTGGGTTACAATGAGCAGTTCTTC	CSGLVGYNEQFF	-	TRBV20-1	TRBJ2-1	-
TGTGCCATCGTCCCAGGGGCCGCTTTCTTT	CAIVPGAAFF	-	TRBV30	TRBJ1-1	-
TGTGCCAGCAGCTTATTCGCGGAAAGCACAGATACGCAGTATTTT	CASSLFAESTDTQYF	-	TRBV13	TRBJ2-3	-
TGTGCCAGCAGCTTAGGTGGCGGGAGAGGCCCAGATACGCAGTATTTT	CASSLGGGRGPDTQYF	-	TRBV7-3	TRBJ2-3	TRBD2
TGTGCCGCAAGCGTGGCGTCCCGCACAGATACGCAGTATTTT	CAASVASRTDTQYF	-	TRBV6-1	TRBJ2-3	-
TGTGCCAGCAGTTTAGGGGATGGCAATCAGCCCCAGCATTTT	CASSLGDGNQPQHF	-	TRBV12-3/TRBV12-4	TRBJ1-5	-
TGTGCCAGCAGTTACCCAGGGGATTCCCACGAGCAGTACTTC	CASSYPGDSHEQYF	once	TRBV6-2/TRBV6-3	TRBJ2-7	-
TGTGCCAGCAGTTTGACAGGAGACACCGGGGAGCTGTTTTTT	CASSLTGDTGELFF	-	TRBV12-3/TRBV12-4	TRBJ2-2	-
TGTGCCAGCAGGTCCAATGAAAAACTGTTTTTT	CASRSNEKLFF	-	TRBV12-3/TRBV12-4	TRBJ1-4	-
TGTGCCAGCAGCCGGGGGGTGGGGACCTACAATGAGCAGTTCTTC	CASSRGVGTYNEQFF	-	TRBV13	TRBJ2-1	TRBD2
TGCAGCGTTGTCTCGGGCAGCTCCTACGAGCAGTACTTC	CSVVSGSSYEQYF	-	TRBV29-1	TRBJ2-7	-
TGTGCCAGCAGTTCCCTAAGGGGCGGCATGAACACTGAAGCTTTCTTT	CASSSLRGGMNTEAFF	-	TRBV7-9	TRBJ1-1	-
TGCGCCAGCAGCCAAGATTCAGGGACTAGCGTATCCTACGAGCAGTACTTC	CASSQDSGTSVSYEQYF	-	TRBV4-1	TRBJ2-7	TRBD2
TGTGCCAGCAGCCCTGACAGGGACAACTATGGCTACACCTTC	CASSPDRDNYGYTF	few	TRBV7-9	TRBJ1-2	TRBD1
TGTGCCAGCACCCCGGACAGGTTCGGAGCTTTCTTT	CASTPDRFGAFF	-	TRBV12-3/TRBV12-4	TRBJ1-1	TRBD1
TGTGCCAGCAGACCGGGACTTAGCAATCAGCCCCAGCATTTT	CASRPGLSNQPQHF	-	TRBV28	TRBJ1-5	-
TGTGCCAGCAAAACAGGGGCGAGCGGGGGCTACACCTTC	CASKTGASGGYTF	-	TRBV6-5	TRBJ1-2	TRBD1
TGCGCCAGCAGCCGGACAGGAGCGGGAGTGGGGGATGAGCAGTTCTTC	CASSRTGAGVGDEQFF	-	TRBV4-1	TRBJ2-1	-
TGTGCCAGCAGCCAAGGGGGCAGGGTCACAGATACGCAGTATTTT	CASSQGGRVTDTQYF	-	TRBV3-1	TRBJ2-3	-
TGCAGTGCTAGAGACGTCGGACAGCTAGAGACCCAGTACTTC	CSARDVGQLETQYF	-	TRBV20-1	TRBJ2-5	-
TGTGCCAGCAGTTACGGGCTCTTCGGAAATGAGCAGTTCTTC	CASSYGLFGNEQFF	once	TRBV6-2/TRBV6-3	TRBJ2-1	-
TGTGCCAGCAGCTTGGCGTTTGGGAAGGAGACCCAGTACTTC	CASSLAFGKETQYF	-	TRBV5-4	TRBJ2-5	-
TGCGCCAGCAGCTTGTTTGACAGGGGCTACGAGCAGTACTTC	CASSLFDRGYEQYF	-	TRBV5-1	TRBJ2-7	TRBD1
TGCAGTGCTTCTCTGGGACTAGCGGAGCCGGTGGAGACCCAGTACTTC	CSASLGLAEPVETQYF	-	TRBV20-1	TRBJ2-5	TRBD2
TGTGCCAGCAGTTTAATTGACAGCACAGATACGCAGTATTTT	CASSLIDSTDTQYF	-	TRBV28	TRBJ2-3	-
TGTGCCAGCAGTGCCCTAGCGGGAACGTCCTACAATAAGCAGTTCTTC	CASSALAGTSYNKQFF	-	TRBV12-3/TRBV12-4	TRBJ2-1	TRBD2
TGCGCCAGCAGCTTGGTCAAGGGGGCGCCGGACGGCTACACCTTC	CASSLVKGAPDGYTF	-	TRBV5-1	TRBJ1-2	TRBD1
TGTGCCATAACCCCCGACAATGAGCAGTTCTTC	CAITPDNEQFF	-	TRBV6-1	TRBJ2-1	-